What follows are 29 T cell receptor beta chains derived from one specimen sequenced in a study of cytomegalovirus exposure and HLA in healthy donors. Primers: 60 Vbeta forward and 13 Jbeta reverse. Only in-frame clones appear in the TCRdb table, and some are missing; sequencing was by immunoSEQ multiplex PCR. Seen here are 90,000 or so clones, about 77% observed once, and the top ten hold about 4.2%. The sample was PBMCs. Receptor source: a man in his 60s in good health and CMV-seronegative.

For the CDR3, the DNA is TGTGCCAGCAGCTTACCCGGTCGGAGGGGCGAGCAGTACTTC. Translated: CASSLPGRRGEQYF. The V call is TRBV7-9, the J call TRBJ2-7, with D maybe TRBD2 (6 bases). Trimming removed 2 bases at V and 6 bases at J, with 14 bases between. The CDR3 extends over 14 amino acids. CDR1 and CDR2 (germline): SEHNR, FQNEAQ (reference sequence).

The rearrangement uses TRBV29-1 and TRBJ2-1; unclear D gene. The germline V gene encodes CDR1 SQVTM and CDR2 ANQGSEA. Trimming took 4 bases from V and 0 from J, leaving 7 bases between them. The CDR3 length is 13 residues. In DNA, the CDR3 is TGCAGCGTTGCAGTCCTCTCCTACAATGAGCAGTTCTTC. Translating gives CSVAVLSYNEQFF.

This clone turned up a few times. J is TRBJ2-1 and V is TRBV29-1, with 12 bases fitting TRBD2. V gave up 7 bases and J gave up 11 bases; unmatched junction bases: 6. Germline V gene data show CDR1 as SQVTM and CDR2 as ANQGSEA. The CDR3 has 12 residues. The CDR3 sequence: CSASGGDLQQFF. The CDR3 nucleotides read TGCAGCGCTAGCGGGGGGGATCTTCAGCAGTTCTTC.

The rearrangement uses TRBV5-1 and TRBJ2-5; 8 bases map to TRBD2. The CDR3 totals 14 residues. V lost 4 bases to trimming and J lost 10 bases; unmatched junction nucleotides: 12. Germline V gene lookup returns CDR1 SGHRS and CDR2 YFSETQ. In nucleotides, the CDR3 is TGCGCCAGCAGCCTCATGGAAGCGGGGGTGGACCAGTACTTC. Translation gives CASSLMEAGVDQYF.

The chain employs TRBV7-2 and TRBJ1-6, with TRBD1 as a possible D gene (5 bases). This CDR3 has 14 residues. V was trimmed by 5 bases and J by 4 bases, leaving 9 bases between them. Germline V lookup: CDR1 SGHTA, CDR2 FQGNSA. The CDR3 spells CASSPRQYNSPLHF. The DNA of the CDR3 is TGTGCCAGCAGCCCACGACAGTATAATTCACCCCTCCACTTT.

The rearrangement links TRBV29-1 to TRBJ1-5; unclear D gene. The CDR3 has 13 amino acids. The germline V gene encodes CDR1 SQVTM and CDR2 ANQGSEA. Trimming pared 4 bases from V and 0 bases from J, leaving 7 bases between. CDR3 nucleotides: TGCAGCGTTGCTGAGAATAGCAATCAGCCCCAGCATTTT. It translates to CSVAENSNQPQHF. Full variable domain (remainder filled in from reference TRBV29-1 and TRBJ1-5): SAVISQKPSRDICQRGTSLTIQCQVDSQVTMMFWYRQQPGQSLTLIATANQGSEATYESGFVIDKFPISRPNLTFSTLTVSNMSPEDSSIYLCSVAENSNQPQHFGDGTRLSIL.

The rearrangement links TRBV5-1 to TRBJ1-1, with D possibly being TRBD1 (5 bases). Germline CDR1 SGHRS, CDR2 YFSETQ. The CDR3 is made up of 15 amino acids. V lost 5 bases and J lost 1, with 15 bases in between. The chain's CDR3 is CASSIREGSNTEAFF. In nucleotides, the CDR3 is TGCGCCAGCAGTATAAGGGAGGGGTCGAACACTGAAGCTTTCTTT. The variable domain in full, with the rest retrieved from reference TRBV5-1 and TRBJ1-1, is KAGVTQTPRYLIKTRGQQVTLSCSPISGHRSVSWYQQTPGQGLQFLFEYFSETQRNKGNFPGRFSGRQFSNSRSEMNVSTLELGDSALYLCASSIREGSNTEAFFGQGTRLTVV.

The V call is TRBV11-2, the J call TRBJ2-1, with 9 bases fitting TRBD1. With V trimmed by 7 bases and J by 0 bases, 4 bases remained unmatched. Germline values: CDR1 SGHAT, CDR2 FQNNGV. The CDR3 totals 15 residues. In nucleotides, the CDR3 is TGTGCCAGCACCTCGGACAGGGGCTCCTACAATGAGCAGTTCTTC. This encodes CASTSDRGSYNEQFF. Supplemented by reference TRBV11-2 and TRBJ2-1, the full variable domain reads EAGVAQSPRYKIIEKRQSVAFWCNPISGHATLYWYQQILGQGPKLLIQFQNNGVVDDSQLPKDRFSAERLKGVDSTLKIQPAKLEDSAVYLCASTSDRGSYNEQFFGPGTRLTVL.

This clone was counted between two and nine times. The rearrangement links TRBV27 to TRBJ1-2; 7 bases agree with TRBD1. Per germline, CDR1 MNHEY and CDR2 SMNVEV (reference sequence). The CDR3 runs to 13 residues. V lost 2 bases and J lost 6; bases outside the gene matches: 3. The CDR3 region is CASSLATGNGYTF. The CDR3 region has the DNA TGTGCCAGCAGTTTAGCGACAGGGAATGGCTACACCTTC.

This clone occurred a few times. The chain links TRBV6-4 to TRBJ1-1; D is unclear. Germline lookup yields CDR1 MRHNA and CDR2 SNTAGT. Trimming stripped 3 bases from V and 4 bases from J, with 12 bases between. The CDR3 runs 14 residues. The CDR3 nucleotides read TGTGCCAGCAGTGAGGTCGGTCGGAGCACTGAAGCTTTCTTT. This translates into CASSEVGRSTEAFF.

The V gene is TRBV6-6, the J gene TRBJ1-6; 10 bases agree with TRBD1. Losses at the gene ends were 7 bases for V and 10 bases for J; bases not matched to a gene: 10. The CDR3 extends over 15 amino acids. In germline, CDR1 is MNHNY, CDR2 SVGAGI (reference sequence). The CDR3 DNA reads as TGTGCCAGCACCCTGTTGGGACAGGGGATATCACCCCTCCACTTT. It translates to CASTLLGQGISPLHF.

V usage is TRBV5-1 and J usage is TRBJ2-2; 8 bases are shared with TRBD1. The CDR3 sequence is 15 residues long. The J segment lost 6 bases and the V segment lost 1 base, leaving 5 bases of the junction unmatched. CDR1 and CDR2 from the germline V gene are SGHRS and YFSETQ. The CDR3 region is CASSLSGGEAGELFF. The CDR3 DNA follows: TGCGCCAGCAGCTTGTCAGGGGGCGAGGCCGGGGAGCTGTTTTTT.

This chain connects TRBV27 to TRBJ2-7; a possible D gene is TRBD1 (6 bases). This CDR3 has 13 residues. Germline loops: CDR1 MNHEY, CDR2 SMNVEV (reference sequence). V shed 3 bases and J shed 0 bases, with 6 bases lying between them. For the CDR3, the DNA is TGTGCCAGCAGTTTGGACAGCTCCTACGAGCAGTACTTC. This sequence encodes CASSLDSSYEQYF.

The chain couples TRBV19 to TRBJ1-1; D is possibly TRBD1 (5 bases). Looked up from germline, CDR1 is LNHDA and CDR2 is SQIVND (reference sequence). Trimming shortened V by 6 bases and J by 4 bases, and 12 bases separated the two germline ends. CDR3 length: 13 amino acids. The CDR3 sequence: CASSRDGGTEAFF. The CDR3 coding sequence is TGTGCCAGTAGCAGGGATGGTGGCACTGAAGCTTTCTTT.

The J gene is TRBJ1-1, the V gene TRBV11-2; unclear D gene. V was pared by 5 bases and J by 0 bases, with 7 bases between. The CDR3 extends over 13 amino acids. Germline values: CDR1 SGHAT, CDR2 FQNNGV. CDR3 nucleotides: TGTGCCAGCAGCCCCCTTGTGAACACTGAAGCTTTCTTT. Translated: CASSPLVNTEAFF.

CDR3 nucleotide sequence: TGTGCCAGTAGTCCCAGGGATCAGCCCCAGCATTTT. Protein sequence: CASSPRDQPQHF. The chain recombines TRBV19 with TRBJ1-5; D may be TRBD1 (5 bases). Germline loops: CDR1 LNHDA, CDR2 SQIVND (reference sequence). The CDR3 consists of 12 residues. The V end lost 5 bases, the J end lost 5 bases, and 7 bases lay between the germline ends.

This clone is a singleton in its sample. The chain joins TRBV7-8 to TRBJ1-2, with TRBD1 as a possible D gene (6 bases). The germline V gene has CDR1 SGHVS and CDR2 FQNEAQ. Trimming left V 0 bases short and J 8 bases short, with 10 bases between. This CDR3 comprises 13 residues. The CDR3 loop reads CASSLAPGGGYTF. The CDR3 nucleotides are TGTGCCAGCAGCTTAGCCCCGGGGGGCGGCTACACCTTC. Variable domain in full (rest from reference TRBV7-8 and TRBJ1-2): GAGVSQSPRYKVAKRGQDVALRCDPISGHVSLFWYQQALGQGPEFLTYFQNEAQLDKSGLPSDRFFAERPEGSVSTLKIQRTQQEDSAVYLCASSLAPGGGYTFGSGTRLTVV.

The chain recombines TRBV5-1 with TRBJ2-7; 10 bases agree with TRBD2. Germline-derived CDR1 and CDR2 are SGHRS and YFSETQ. J gave up 2 bases and V 3 bases, and 8 bases lay outside the gene matches. CDR3 length: 16 amino acids. This CDR3 reads CASSSAPSGGTYEQYF. The CDR3 nucleotides are TGCGCCAGCAGCTCGGCGCCTAGCGGGGGCACCTACGAGCAGTACTTC.

This rearrangement joins TRBV2 to TRBJ2-5, with 8 bases lining up with TRBD1. The germline gives CDR1 SNHLY, CDR2 FYNNEI. Trimming removed 7 bases from V and 5 bases from J; junction bases left unmatched: 9. The CDR3 totals 14 residues. CDR3 DNA: TGTGCCAGCAACCCGACAGGGGCGGGGGAGACCCAGTACTTC. Translated, it gives CASNPTGAGETQYF.

The CDR3 spells CASSESGWATGELFF. CDR3 bases: TGTGCCAGCAGTGAGTCGGGGTGGGCCACCGGGGAGCTGTTTTTT. The chain has TRBV6-1 and TRBJ2-2; the D gene is possibly TRBD2 (5 bases). Between the trimmed V and J ends, which lost 3 bases and 4 bases, there was a span of 12 bases. This CDR3 comprises 15 residues. CDR1 and CDR2 (germline): MNHNS, SASEGT.

The rearrangement links TRBV19 to TRBJ2-2; TRBD1 is a possible D gene (6 bases). V dropped 5 bases and J dropped 0 bases, with 10 bases sitting between them. CDR1 LNHDA and CDR2 SQIVND come from the germline V gene (reference sequence). The CDR3 runs 15 residues. CDR3 bases: TGTGCCAGTAGTGCCCGACAGGCGAACACCGGGGAGCTGTTTTTT. Protein sequence: CASSARQANTGELFF.

This chain connects TRBV10-3 to TRBJ2-5, with D maybe TRBD2 (6 bases). V lost 0 bases and J 2 bases, leaving 13 bases between the germline ends. The CDR3 sequence is 16 residues long. Germline V gives CDR1 ENHRY, CDR2 SYGVKD. CDR3: CAISESLSGGQETQYF. DNA of the CDR3: TGTGCCATCAGTGAGTCTTTGTCCGGGGGACAAGAGACCCAGTACTTC.

This clone was seen a few times. This chain joins TRBV4-1 and TRBJ2-1; TRBD1 matches at 10 bases. Unmatched junction bases numbered 10, after V lost 3 bases and J lost 8 bases. In germline, CDR1 is MGHRA, CDR2 YSYEKL. The CDR3 covers 16 residues. CDR3 in amino acids: CASSQEDRGGIDEQFF. DNA of the CDR3: TGCGCCAGCAGCCAGGAGGACAGGGGGGGTATCGATGAGCAGTTCTTC.

The chain recombines TRBV19 with TRBJ2-7, with TRBD2 matching over 9 bases. Germline loops: CDR1 LNHDA, CDR2 SQIVND (reference sequence). V shed 5 bases, J shed 3 bases, and the junction held 5 bases outside the gene matches. The CDR3 totals 14 residues. CDR3 protein: CASSAGGRYYEQYF. The CDR3 DNA follows: TGTGCCAGTAGTGCGGGGGGGCGATACTACGAGCAGTACTTC.

This clone has just a few counts. The chain combines TRBV11-2 with TRBJ2-7, with TRBD2 identical over 9 bases. There are 15 residues in the CDR3. Looked up from germline, CDR1 is SGHAT and CDR2 is FQNNGV. Losses at the gene ends were 4 bases for V and 2 bases for J; bases not matched to a gene: 6. The CDR3 nucleotides read TGTGCCAGCAGCTCGCCCGGGACTAGCCCCTACGAGCAGTACTTC. Translating it yields CASSSPGTSPYEQYF.

The chain couples TRBV9 to TRBJ1-2; D possibly corresponds to TRBD1 (5 bases). The germline gives CDR1 SGDLS, CDR2 YYNGEE. There are 15 residues in the CDR3. Trimming shortened V by 0 bases and J by 2 bases, and 11 bases separated the two germline ends. CDR3 sequence (DNA): TGTGCCAGCAGCGTAGCGACAGAATCGAACTATGGCTACACCTTC. Encoded protein: CASSVATESNYGYTF.

The chain has TRBV9 and TRBJ1-2; TRBD1 aligns across 12 bases. In germline, CDR1 is SGDLS, CDR2 YYNGEE. J lost 6 bases, V lost 2 bases, and 5 bases had no gene match. The CDR3 consists of 15 residues. CDR3 nucleotide sequence: TGTGCCAGCAGCGTCGGGGACAGGGGGCGGGATGGCTACACCTTC. It yields the protein CASSVGDRGRDGYTF.

V is TRBV4-1 and J is TRBJ2-4; 11 nucleotides line up with TRBD1. The junction had 5 bases not matched to a gene; V was cut back by 2 bases and J by 2 bases. This CDR3 region has 17 residues. Per the germline V gene, CDR1 is MGHRA and CDR2 is YSYEKL. In DNA, the CDR3 is TGCGCCAGCAGCCAACGGGGACAGGGGGAAACCAAAAACATTCAGTACTTC. It translates to CASSQRGQGETKNIQYF.

This clone was picked up a small number of times. Other DNA sequences of this sample code for an identical CDR3. The chain uses TRBV6-5 and TRBJ1-1; tentative D call: TRBD1 (5 bases). The V end was cut by 2 bases, the J end by 1 base, with 8 bases between. Germline-derived CDR1 and CDR2 are MNHEY and SVGAGI. The CDR3 length is 14 residues. Here the CDR3 reads CASSYRDSNTEAFF. In DNA, the CDR3 is TGTGCCAGCAGTTACAGGGACTCGAACACTGAAGCTTTCTTT.